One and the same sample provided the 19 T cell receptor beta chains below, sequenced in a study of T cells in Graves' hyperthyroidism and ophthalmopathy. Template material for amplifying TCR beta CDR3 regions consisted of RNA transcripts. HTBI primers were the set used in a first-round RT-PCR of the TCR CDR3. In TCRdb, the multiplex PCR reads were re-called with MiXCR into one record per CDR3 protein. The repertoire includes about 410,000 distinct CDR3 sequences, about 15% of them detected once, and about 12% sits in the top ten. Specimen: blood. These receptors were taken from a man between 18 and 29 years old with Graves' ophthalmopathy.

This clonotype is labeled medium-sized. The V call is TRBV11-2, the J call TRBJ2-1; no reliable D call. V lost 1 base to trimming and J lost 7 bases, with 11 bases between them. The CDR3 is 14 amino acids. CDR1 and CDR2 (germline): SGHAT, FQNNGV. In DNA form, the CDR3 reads TGTGCCAGCAGCTTAGTAGGTTTGGTGAATGAGCAGTTCTTC. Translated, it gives CASSLVGLVNEQFF.

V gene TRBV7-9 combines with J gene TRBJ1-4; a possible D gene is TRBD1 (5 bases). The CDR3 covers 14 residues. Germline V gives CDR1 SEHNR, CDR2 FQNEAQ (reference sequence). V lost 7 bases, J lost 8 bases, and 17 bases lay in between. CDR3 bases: TGTGCCAGCATCTCCGGGCAAGGGGAGGAAAAACTGTTTTTT. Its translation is CASISGQGEEKLFF.

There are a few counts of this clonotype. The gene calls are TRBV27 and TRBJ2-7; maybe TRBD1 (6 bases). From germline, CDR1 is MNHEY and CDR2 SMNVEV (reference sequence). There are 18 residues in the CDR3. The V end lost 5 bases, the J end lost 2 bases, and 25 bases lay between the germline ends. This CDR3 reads CASSVLRGLELVPYEQYF. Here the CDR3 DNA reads TGTGCCAGCAGTGTGCTCAGGGGTCTAGAGCTCGTCCCCTACGAGCAGTACTTC.

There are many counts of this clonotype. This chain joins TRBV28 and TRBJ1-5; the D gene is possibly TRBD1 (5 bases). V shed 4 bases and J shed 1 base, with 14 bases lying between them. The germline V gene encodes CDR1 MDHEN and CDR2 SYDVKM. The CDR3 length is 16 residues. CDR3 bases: TGTGCCAGCAGTTCGCCGGGACGTCGGAGCAATCAGCCCCAGCATTTT. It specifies CASSSPGRRSNQPQHF.

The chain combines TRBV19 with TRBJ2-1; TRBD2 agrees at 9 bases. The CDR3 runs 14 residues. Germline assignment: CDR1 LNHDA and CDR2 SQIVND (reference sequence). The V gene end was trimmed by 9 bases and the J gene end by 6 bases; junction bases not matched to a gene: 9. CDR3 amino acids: CASEAGGGSNEQFF. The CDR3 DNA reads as TGTGCCAGCGAAGCGGGGGGAGGTAGCAATGAGCAGTTCTTC.

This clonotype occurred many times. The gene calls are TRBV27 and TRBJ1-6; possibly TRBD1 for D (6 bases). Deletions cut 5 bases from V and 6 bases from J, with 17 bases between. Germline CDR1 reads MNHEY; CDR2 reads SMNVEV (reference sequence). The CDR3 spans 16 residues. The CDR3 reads CASSESYLGGNSPLHF. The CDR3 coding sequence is TGTGCCAGCAGTGAAAGTTATTTAGGGGGTAATTCACCCCTCCACTTT.

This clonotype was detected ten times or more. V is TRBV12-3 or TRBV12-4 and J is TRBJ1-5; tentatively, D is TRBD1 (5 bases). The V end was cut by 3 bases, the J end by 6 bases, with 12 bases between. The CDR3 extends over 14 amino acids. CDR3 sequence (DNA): TGTGCCAGCAGTTTGGGCCGCGGGGGTCAGCCCCAGCATTTT. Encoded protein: CASSLGRGGQPQHF.

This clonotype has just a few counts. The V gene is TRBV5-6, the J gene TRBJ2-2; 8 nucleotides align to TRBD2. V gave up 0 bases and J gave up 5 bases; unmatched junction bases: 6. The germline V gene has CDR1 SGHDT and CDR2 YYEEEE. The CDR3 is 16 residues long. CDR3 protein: CASSLGVAGLTGELFF. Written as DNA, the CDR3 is TGTGCCAGCAGCTTGGGGGTAGCGGGGCTGACCGGGGAGCTGTTTTTT.

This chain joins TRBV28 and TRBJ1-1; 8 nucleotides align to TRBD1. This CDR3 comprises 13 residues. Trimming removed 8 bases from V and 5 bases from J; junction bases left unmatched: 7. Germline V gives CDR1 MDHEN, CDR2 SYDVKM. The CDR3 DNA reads TGTGCCAGCGGCACTCAGGGGGCAACTGAAGCTTTCTTT. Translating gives CASGTQGATEAFF. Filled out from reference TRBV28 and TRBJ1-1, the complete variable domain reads DVKVTQSSRYLVKRTGEKVFLECVQDMDHENMFWYRQDPGLGLRLIYFSYDVKMKEKGDIPEGYSVSREKKERFSLILESASTNQTSMYLCASGTQGATEAFFGQGTRLTVV.

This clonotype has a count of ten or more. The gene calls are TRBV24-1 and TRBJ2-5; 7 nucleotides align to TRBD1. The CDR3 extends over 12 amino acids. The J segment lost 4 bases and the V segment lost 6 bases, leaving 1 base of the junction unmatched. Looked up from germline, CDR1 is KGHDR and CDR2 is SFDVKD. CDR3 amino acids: CATSYRGETQYF. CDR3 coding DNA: TGTGCCACCAGTTACAGGGGAGAGACCCAGTACTTC.

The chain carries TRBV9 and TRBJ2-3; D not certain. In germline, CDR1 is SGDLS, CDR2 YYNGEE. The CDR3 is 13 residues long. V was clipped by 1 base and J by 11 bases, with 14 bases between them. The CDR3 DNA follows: TGTGCCAGCAGCGTATCCGTGGGATCGGAGCAGTATTTT. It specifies CASSVSVGSEQYF.

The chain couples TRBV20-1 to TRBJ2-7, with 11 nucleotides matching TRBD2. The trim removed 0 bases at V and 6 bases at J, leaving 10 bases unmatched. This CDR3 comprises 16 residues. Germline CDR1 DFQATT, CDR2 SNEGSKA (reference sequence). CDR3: CSARDSSSGRNSEQYF. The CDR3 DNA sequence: TGCAGTGCTAGAGATTCGTCTAGCGGGAGGAATTCCGAGCAGTACTTC.

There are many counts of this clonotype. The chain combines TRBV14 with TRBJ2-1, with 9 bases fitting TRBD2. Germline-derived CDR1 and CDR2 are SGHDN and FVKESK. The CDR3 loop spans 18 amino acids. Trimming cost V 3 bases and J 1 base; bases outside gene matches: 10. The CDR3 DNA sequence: TGTGCCAGCAGCCATGAGAGGGCGGGAGGGCCGTCCTACAATGAGCAGTTCTTC. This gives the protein CASSHERAGGPSYNEQFF.

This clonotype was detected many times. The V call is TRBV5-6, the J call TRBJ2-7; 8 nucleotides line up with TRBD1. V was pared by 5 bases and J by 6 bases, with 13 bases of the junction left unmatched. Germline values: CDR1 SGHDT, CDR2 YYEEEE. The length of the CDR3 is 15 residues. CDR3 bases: TGTGCCAGCAGACAAACCGGGACAGGTGTTGCCGAGCAGTACTTC. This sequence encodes CASRQTGTGVAEQYF.

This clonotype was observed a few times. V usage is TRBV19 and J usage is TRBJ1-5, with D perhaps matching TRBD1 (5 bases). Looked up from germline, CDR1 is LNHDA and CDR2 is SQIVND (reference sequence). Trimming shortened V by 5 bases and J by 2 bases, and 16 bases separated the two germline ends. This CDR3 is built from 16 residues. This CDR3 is CASSPTQGFRNQPQHF. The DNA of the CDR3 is TGTGCCAGTAGTCCTACGCAGGGTTTCCGCAATCAGCCCCAGCATTTT.

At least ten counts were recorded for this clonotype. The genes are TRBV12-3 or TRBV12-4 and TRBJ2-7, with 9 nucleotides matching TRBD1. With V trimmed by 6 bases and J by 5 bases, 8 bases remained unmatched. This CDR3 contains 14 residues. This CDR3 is CASSPRTGADEQYF. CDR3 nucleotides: TGTGCCAGCAGCCCACGGACAGGGGCCGACGAGCAGTACTTC.

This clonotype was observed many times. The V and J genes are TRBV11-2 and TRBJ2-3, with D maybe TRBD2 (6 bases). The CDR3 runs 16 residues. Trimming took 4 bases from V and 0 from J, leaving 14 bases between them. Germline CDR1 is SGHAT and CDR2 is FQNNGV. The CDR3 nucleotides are TGTGCCAGCAGCTCAAGCCTAGCGCCTAGCACAGATACGCAGTATTTT. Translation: CASSSSLAPSTDTQYF.

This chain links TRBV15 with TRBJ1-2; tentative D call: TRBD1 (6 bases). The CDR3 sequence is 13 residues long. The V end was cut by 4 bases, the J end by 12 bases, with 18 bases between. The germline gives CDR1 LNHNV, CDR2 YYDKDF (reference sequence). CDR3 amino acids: CATSTASGAADTF. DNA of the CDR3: TGTGCCACCAGCACCGCCTCAGGGGCGGCGGACACCTTC.

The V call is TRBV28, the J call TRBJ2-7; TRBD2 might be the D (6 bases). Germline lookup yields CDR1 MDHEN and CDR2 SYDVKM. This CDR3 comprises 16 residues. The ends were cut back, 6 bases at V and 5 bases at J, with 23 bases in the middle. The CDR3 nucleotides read TGTGCCAGCAGCTACCCACGGGGGATGGGGGGAGACGAGCAGTACTTC. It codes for CASSYPRGMGGDEQYF. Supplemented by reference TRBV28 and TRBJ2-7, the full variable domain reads DVKVTQSSRYLVKRTGEKVFLECVQDMDHENMFWYRQDPGLGLRLIYFSYDVKMKEKGDIPEGYSVSREKKERFSLILESASTNQTSMYLCASSYPRGMGGDEQYFGPGTRLTVT.